The 18 T cell receptor beta chains presented below share a single source sample, sequenced in a study of human T cells and chemical hapten exposure (dated by TCRdb to the early 2020s). The library was obtained by RACE. Instrument used: NextSeq 500. In-frame beta chains were kept once TCRdb had trimmed the public reads at Q25 with fastp and called clones with MiXCR. Duplicate CDR3 protein sequences are folded into a single record with the most common DNA and genes. Recorded for this sample are about 82,000 distinct CDR3 sequences; 13% of them occurred a single time. The ten largest clones add up to roughly 5.7% of the sample. This specimen's time point label, interpreted: patch test 3, about 24 weeks after DPC sensitization. The treatment or condition label, as the study defines it: therapeutic diphenylcyclopropenone sensitization with weekly scalp DPC. The source was whole blood, collected in connection with sensitization to the hapten diphenylcyclopropenone (DPC). These TCRs come from a woman between 50 and 59 years old with alopecia areata. Some clones in this sample may be carry-over from other donors' samples.

CDR3 protein: CSARQGLSQETQYF. The CDR3 DNA sequence: TGCAGTGCTAGGCAGGGACTCTCCCAAGAGACCCAGTACTTC. The chain employs TRBV20-1 and TRBJ2-5; D is possibly TRBD2 (6 bases). Trimming cost V 3 bases and J 1 base, with 12 bases left between them. Germline CDR1 reads DFQATT; CDR2 reads SNEGSKA (reference sequence). The CDR3 is 14 residues long.

The chain joins TRBV5-5 to TRBJ1-5; 7 bases are shared with TRBD1. The germline V gene has CDR1 SGHKS and CDR2 YYEKEE (reference sequence). V shed 4 bases, J shed 5 bases, and the junction held 6 bases outside the gene matches. The CDR3 has 14 amino acids. The chain's CDR3 is CASSLDRAHQPQHF. The CDR3 DNA sequence: TGTGCCAGCAGCCTCGACAGGGCACATCAGCCCCAGCATTTT.

This clonotype showed up many times. V is TRBV29-1 and J is TRBJ2-7; the D gene is possibly TRBD2 (5 bases). The V end was cut by 3 bases, the J end by 0 bases, with 9 bases between. Germline CDR1 and CDR2: SQVTM and ANQGSEA. This CDR3 is built from 13 residues. CDR3 protein: CSVEDSASYEQYF. CDR3 sequence (DNA): TGCAGCGTTGAGGATAGCGCCTCCTACGAGCAGTACTTC.

This clonotype was seen only a few times. V is TRBV6-5 and J is TRBJ2-7, with 8 bases aligning to TRBD2. Germline V gene lookup returns CDR1 MNHEY and CDR2 SVGAGI. V shed 4 bases and J 5 bases; nucleotides not matched to a gene: 10. The CDR3 covers 15 residues. The CDR3 nucleotides read TGTGCCAGCAGTTGGGATGCCGGGACTAGTAACGAGCAGTACTTC. Translating it yields CASSWDAGTSNEQYF.

This clonotype was seen ten or more times. V usage is TRBV5-1 and J usage is TRBJ2-3; D is uncertain. The germline gives CDR1 SGHRS, CDR2 YFSETQ. This CDR3 is built from 14 residues. Trimming removed 3 bases at V and 2 bases at J, with 10 bases between. The CDR3 sequence is CASSYGPTTDTQYF. The CDR3 nucleotides read TGCGCCAGCAGCTACGGGCCCACCACAGATACGCAGTATTTT. Drawing the rest from reference TRBV5-1 and TRBJ2-3, the complete variable domain is KAGVTQTPRYLIKTRGQQVTLSCSPISGHRSVSWYQQTPGQGLQFLFEYFSETQRNKGNFPGRFSGRQFSNSRSEMNVSTLELGDSALYLCASSYGPTTDTQYFGPGTRLTVL.

This clonotype came up many times. This sequence joins TRBV2 and TRBJ2-1; 12 bases map to TRBD1. The V and J ends lost 6 bases and 8 bases, in that order; junction bases with no gene match: 8. CDR1 and CDR2 from the germline V gene are SNHLY and FYNNEI. The CDR3 totals 15 residues. The CDR3 region has the DNA TGTGCCAGCAGCCCGAGGGACAGGGGGCTAGATGAGCAGTTCTTC. It specifies CASSPRDRGLDEQFF.

Points on this clonotype: A clone one base away is much larger, so this may be a read error. The V call is TRBV7-9, the J call TRBJ2-7; D is unclear. Germline assignment: CDR1 SEHNR and CDR2 FQNEAQ (reference sequence). The CDR3 length is 12 residues. The germline V and J ends were trimmed by 5 bases and 2 bases, with 7 bases remaining between them. This chain's CDR3 is CASSPTTYEQYF. CDR3 in DNA: TGTGCCAGCAGCCCCACAACCTACGAGCAGTACTTC.

This clonotype occurred many times. V and J are TRBV12-3 or TRBV12-4 and TRBJ1-6, with no clear D. The V and J ends lost 1 base and 8 bases respectively, with 9 bases between them. There are 14 residues in the CDR3. CDR3 in DNA: TGTGCCAGCAGTTTAGGTCTGCCCTATTCACCCCTCCACTTT. Amino acids: CASSLGLPYSPLHF.

The chain couples TRBV27 to TRBJ2-3, with D hard to call. The germline V and J ends were trimmed by 7 bases and 2 bases, with 10 bases remaining between them. From germline, CDR1 is MNHEY and CDR2 SMNVEV (reference sequence). This CDR3 region has 13 residues. CDR3 sequence reads: CASKSYLTDTQYF. CDR3 bases: TGTGCCAGCAAGTCGTACCTCACAGATACGCAGTATTTT.

CDR3 DNA sequence: TGTGCCAGCAGCCAATCCCAGACCTCCTACAATGAGCAGTTCTTC. It yields the protein CASSQSQTSYNEQFF. This chain connects TRBV3-1 to TRBJ2-1; unclear D gene. The V end lost 2 bases, the J end lost 0 bases, and 8 bases lay between the germline ends. The CDR3 is 15 amino acids. Germline V CDR1 and CDR2: LGHDT, YNNKEL (reference sequence).

This clonotype was found many times. The chain combines TRBV7-9 with TRBJ1-5, with no clear D. Looked up from germline, CDR1 is SEHNR and CDR2 is FQNEAQ (reference sequence). This CDR3 is built from 13 residues. Trimming shortened V by 5 bases and J by 2 bases, and 7 bases separated the two germline ends. Written as DNA, the CDR3 is TGTGCCAGCAGCGCCGCCGGCAATCAGCCCCAGCATTTT. Encoded protein: CASSAAGNQPQHF.

This clonotype has a handful of counts. The chain joins TRBV29-1 to TRBJ1-2; D is perhaps TRBD1 (6 bases). The CDR3 length is 14 residues. Trimming left V 6 bases short and J 2 bases short, with 16 bases between. Germline V gene sequence: CDR1 SQVTM, CDR2 ANQGSEA. The DNA for the CDR3 is TGCAGCGTCGGCGGGGTTGGGGGCAACTATGGCTACACCTTC. It encodes CSVGGVGGNYGYTF.

The chain links TRBV11-3 to TRBJ2-1; either TRBD1 or TRBD2 may supply D (6 bases each). CDR1 and CDR2 (germline): SGHNT, YENEEA. Trimming took off 3 bases at V and 2 bases at J, with 11 bases between the two ends. This CDR3 is 15 amino acids long. The CDR3 loop reads CASSFEGGAYNEQFF. DNA of the CDR3: TGTGCCAGCAGCTTCGAGGGGGGTGCCTACAATGAGCAGTTCTTC.

The chain couples TRBV7-9 to TRBJ1-1; the D gene is possibly TRBD1 (6 bases). V was shortened by 2 bases and J by 1 base, with 14 bases between the two germline ends. This CDR3 region has 16 residues. Germline CDR1 reads SEHNR; CDR2 reads FQNEAQ (reference sequence). The CDR3 loop is CASSLPPGEGNTEAFF. The CDR3 coding sequence is TGTGCCAGCAGCTTACCCCCAGGGGAAGGGAACACTGAAGCTTTCTTT. The whole variable domain, filled in from reference TRBV7-9 and TRBJ1-1, reads DTGVSQNPRHKITKRGQNVTFRCDPISEHNRLYWYRQTLGQGPEFLTYFQNEAQLEKSRLLSDRFSAERPKGSFSTLEIQRTEQGDSAMYLCASSLPPGEGNTEAFFGQGTRLTVV.

This clonotype was counted only a few times. The rearrangement uses TRBV2 and TRBJ2-7; a weak D match, TRBD2 (6 bases). Trimming cost V 4 bases and J 6 bases, with 19 bases left between them. Germline CDR1 and CDR2: SNHLY and FYNNEI. CDR3 length: 15 residues. CDR3 amino acids: CASSANEALGGEQYF. DNA for the CDR3: TGTGCCAGCAGTGCGAATGAAGCCCTCGGGGGCGAGCAGTACTTC.

This clonotype was counted a few times. Being one base from a much bigger clone, this may be a read error. V is TRBV5-5 and J is TRBJ2-7; D remains ambiguous. The CDR3 covers 13 residues. V lost 5 bases and J 5 bases, leaving 14 bases between the germline ends. Germline lookup yields CDR1 SGHKS and CDR2 YYEKEE (reference sequence). The CDR3 DNA reads TGTGCCAGCAGACTTCTCGGAAGTCACGAGCAGTACTTC. It codes for CASRLLGSHEQYF.

The J gene is TRBJ1-6, the V gene TRBV11-2; perhaps TRBD1 as D (6 bases). Germline loops: CDR1 SGHAT, CDR2 FQNNGV. This CDR3 has 15 amino acids. V was trimmed by 3 bases and J by 12 bases, leaving 18 bases between them. CDR3 nucleotides: TGTGCCAGCAGCTTGCAGGGGTTCTCGGATTTACCCCTCCACTTT. This sequence encodes CASSLQGFSDLPLHF.

There are many counts of this clonotype. This sequence joins TRBV29-1 and TRBJ2-3; TRBD2 aligns across 12 bases. Germline trimming cut 1 base from V and 5 bases from J; bases unmatched to any gene: 1. The CDR3 has 14 amino acids. The germline gives CDR1 SQVTM, CDR2 ANQGSEA. CDR3 sequence: CSVEVGLAGDTQYF. The CDR3 DNA reads TGCAGCGTTGAAGTGGGACTAGCGGGAGATACGCAGTATTTT.